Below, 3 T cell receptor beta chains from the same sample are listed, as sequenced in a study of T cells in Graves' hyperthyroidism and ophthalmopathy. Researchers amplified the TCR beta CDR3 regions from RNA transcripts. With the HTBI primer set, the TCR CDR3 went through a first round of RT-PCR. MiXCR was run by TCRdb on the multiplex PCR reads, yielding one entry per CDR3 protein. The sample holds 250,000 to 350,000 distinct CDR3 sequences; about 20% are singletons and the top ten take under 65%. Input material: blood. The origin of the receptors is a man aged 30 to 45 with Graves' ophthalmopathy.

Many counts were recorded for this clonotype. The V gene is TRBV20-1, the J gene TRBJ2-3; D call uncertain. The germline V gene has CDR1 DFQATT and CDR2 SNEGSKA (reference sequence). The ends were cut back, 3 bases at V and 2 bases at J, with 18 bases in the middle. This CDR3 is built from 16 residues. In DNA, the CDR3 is TGCAGTGCTAGGGGTCGGGCCGGGTTAGTCACAGATACGCAGTATTTT. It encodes CSARGRAGLVTDTQYF.

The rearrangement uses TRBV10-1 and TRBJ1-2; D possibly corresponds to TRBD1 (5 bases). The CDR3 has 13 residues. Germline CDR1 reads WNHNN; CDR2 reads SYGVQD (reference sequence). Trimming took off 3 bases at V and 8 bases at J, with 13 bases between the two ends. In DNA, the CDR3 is TGCGCCAGCAGTGAAAATGGGGGATTCGGCTACACCTTC. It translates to CASSENGGFGYTF.

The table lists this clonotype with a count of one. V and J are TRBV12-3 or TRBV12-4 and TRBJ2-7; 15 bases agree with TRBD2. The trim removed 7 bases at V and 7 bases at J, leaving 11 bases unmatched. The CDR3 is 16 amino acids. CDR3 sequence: CASTGTSGRSSGEQYF. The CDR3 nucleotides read TGTGCCAGCACTGGGACTAGCGGGAGGTCTTCGGGTGAGCAGTACTTC.